The present T cell receptor beta chain was sequenced within a study of identifying expanded T cells in peripheral blood. Study-level points and caveats: Two-week clone count variance significantly increased as total template count grew.

Trimming took 6 bases from V and 4 from J; bases not matched to a gene: 10. Germline V CDR1 and CDR2: MNHNS, SASEGT. This CDR3 is 15 amino acids long. Note on this clone: As yet, its antigen is unknown.

Clones were sequenced by immunoSEQ multiplex PCR, and TCRdb holds only the in-frame ones, with some missing. Among 100,000 to 150,000 clones, about 80% were seen once, and the ten largest hold approximately 3%. The chain carries TRBV6-1 and TRBJ2-3, with 7 bases identical to TRBD1. Sequencing input: blood. This TCR came from a person aged 18 to 70 in good health. The chain's CDR3 is CASSERRQGSDTQYF. For the CDR3, the DNA is TGTGCCAGCAGCGAAAGGAGACAGGGCTCAGATACGCAGTATTTT.